Shown below are 7 T cell receptor beta chains from a single sample sequenced in a study of graft-versus-host responses after intestinal transplantation. Graft tissue was processed to release intraepithelial and lamina propria lymphocytes. Assay used: immunoSEQ multiplex PCR; TCRdb lists only in-frame clones, some missing. The sample includes 15,000 to 20,000 clones, roughly 78% of them seen just once. This specimen was ileum tissue, taken roughly 110 days after intestinal transplant. The receptor source for this set is a human patient who received an intestinal transplant, so some T cells may come from the graft donor.

The chain joins TRBV28 to TRBJ1-6; the D gene is possibly TRBD1 (6 bases). The CDR3 extends over 19 amino acids. CDR1 and CDR2 from the germline V gene are MDHEN and SYDVKM. Trimming took 5 bases from V and 0 from J, leaving 20 bases between them. In nucleotides, the CDR3 is TGTGCCAGCAGTGCCACAGGGAAACCATACAACTCCTATAATTCACCCCTCCACTTT. Translating gives CASSATGKPYNSYNSPLHF.

The chain carries TRBV10-3 and TRBJ2-7; D could derive from TRBD1 or TRBD2 (5 bases each). Trimming removed 6 bases at V and 7 bases at J, with 16 bases between. CDR3 length equals 13 residues. Germline V lookup: CDR1 ENHRY, CDR2 SYGVKD. In nucleotides, the CDR3 is TGTGCCATCAGGGGGCGGCAGGGACCTGAGCAGTACTTC. Translated: CAIRGRQGPEQYF.

This clone was seen only once. The CDR3 sequence is CASSFSYEQYF. The CDR3 bases are TGTGCCAGCAGCTTCTCCTACGAGCAGTACTTC. The rearrangement joins TRBV7-3 to TRBJ2-7; D is undetermined. Germline CDR1 SGHTA, CDR2 FQGTGA. The CDR3 is made up of 11 amino acids. The V end was cut by 3 bases, the J end by 0 bases, with 0 bases between.

This chain uses TRBV28 with TRBJ1-6; 9 bases are shared with TRBD1. Germline assignment: CDR1 MDHEN and CDR2 SYDVKM. This CDR3 spans 19 amino acids. V dropped 5 bases and J dropped 9; count of bases not matched to a gene: 20. CDR3 coding DNA: TGTGCCAGCAGTCCGATCCCGGGACAGGGTCATATAGATGGTTCACCCCTCCACTTT. Its translation: CASSPIPGQGHIDGSPLHF.

V is TRBV5-1 and J is TRBJ2-6; D uncertain. This CDR3 spans 18 amino acids. From germline, CDR1 is SGHRS and CDR2 YFSETQ. V was shortened by 1 base and J by 3 bases, with 17 bases between the two germline ends. The CDR3 region is CASSLWLKHRVGANVLTF. The CDR3 DNA follows: TGCGCCAGCAGCTTGTGGCTTAAGCATCGGGTTGGGGCCAACGTCCTGACTTTC.

The chain couples TRBV7-9 to TRBJ1-5, with no clear D. Germline V gene data show CDR1 as SEHNR and CDR2 as FQNEAQ (reference sequence). Trimming left V 1 base short and J 4 bases short, with 2 bases between. The CDR3 length is 12 residues. CDR3 amino acids: CASSLENQPQHF. CDR3 DNA: TGTGCCAGCAGCTTAGAAAATCAGCCCCAGCATTTT.

This rearrangement joins TRBV7-9 to TRBJ2-3, with a weak D call TRBD1 (6 bases). Germline CDR1 reads SEHNR; CDR2 reads FQNEAQ (reference sequence). The CDR3 has 17 amino acids. Trimming removed 3 bases at V and 4 bases at J, with 20 bases between. The CDR3 DNA is TGTGCCAGCAGCTTGTCACGGGACATTTCGCTTCCAGATACGCAGTATTTT. Protein sequence: CASSLSRDISLPDTQYF.